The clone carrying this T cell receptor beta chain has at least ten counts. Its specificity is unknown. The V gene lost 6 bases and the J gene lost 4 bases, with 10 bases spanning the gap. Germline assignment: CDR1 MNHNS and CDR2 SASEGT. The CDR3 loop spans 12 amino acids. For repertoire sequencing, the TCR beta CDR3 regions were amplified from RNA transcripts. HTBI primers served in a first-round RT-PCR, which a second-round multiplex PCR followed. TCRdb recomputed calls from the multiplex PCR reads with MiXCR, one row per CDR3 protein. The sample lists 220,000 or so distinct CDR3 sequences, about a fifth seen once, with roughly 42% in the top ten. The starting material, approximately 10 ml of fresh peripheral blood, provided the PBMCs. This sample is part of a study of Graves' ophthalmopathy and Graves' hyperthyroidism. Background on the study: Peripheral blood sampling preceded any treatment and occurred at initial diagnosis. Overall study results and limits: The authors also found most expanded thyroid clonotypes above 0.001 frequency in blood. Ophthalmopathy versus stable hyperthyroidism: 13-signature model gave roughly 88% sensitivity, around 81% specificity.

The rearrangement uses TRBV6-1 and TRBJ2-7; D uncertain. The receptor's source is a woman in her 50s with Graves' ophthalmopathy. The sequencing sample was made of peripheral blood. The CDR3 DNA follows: TGTGCCAGCAGGCTAGGCAAGTACGAGCAGTACTTC. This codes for CASRLGKYEQYF.